Shown below are 5 T cell receptor beta chains from a single sample sequenced in a study of T-cell memory formation after mild COVID-19. TCRdb re-analysed the 5' RACE reads in MiXCR, keeping a single row per CDR3 protein. The table lists 470,000 or so distinct CDR3 sequences, 15% to 25% of them singletons. Input material: PBMCs or a T cell subset sorted from them (not recorded which). These receptors all stem from an adult woman who had mild COVID-19 (a few samples of this study predate the infection). Cell type and time point are not known.

This clonotype was picked up a small number of times. The gene calls are TRBV12-3 or TRBV12-4 and TRBJ2-7; D may correspond to TRBD1 or TRBD2 (6 bases each). The V end was cut by 3 bases, the J end by 3 bases, with 15 bases between. The CDR3 length is 15 residues. CDR3: CASSFAGGAYYEQYF. As DNA, the CDR3 is TGTGCCAGCAGTTTCGCCGGGGGCGCTTACTACGAGCAGTACTTC.

This rearrangement joins TRBV5-1 to TRBJ1-5, with D tentatively TRBD1 (5 bases). V shed 3 bases and J shed 7 bases, with 11 bases lying between them. The germline V gene has CDR1 SGHRS and CDR2 YFSETQ. The CDR3 has 13 amino acids. CDR3 nucleotides: TGCGCCAGCAGCTCCCAGGGTGGCCAGCCCCAGCATTTT. This gives the protein CASSSQGGQPQHF.

The sample holds a few counts of this clonotype. The chain couples TRBV12-3 or TRBV12-4 to TRBJ1-2; unclear D gene. This CDR3 spans 15 amino acids. The ends were cut back, 6 bases at V and 0 bases at J, with 14 bases in the middle. The CDR3 loop reads CASSLNDRTNYGYTF. DNA for the CDR3: TGTGCCAGCAGCCTTAACGACCGGACTAACTATGGCTACACCTTC.

J is TRBJ2-2 and V is TRBV5-1; maybe TRBD2 (5 bases). Looked up from germline, CDR1 is SGHRS and CDR2 is YFSETQ. The CDR3 runs to 15 residues. The germline V and J ends were trimmed by 4 bases and 5 bases, with 15 bases remaining between them. The CDR3 DNA reads as TGCGCCAGCAGCAAATCGACCTCGGGGACCGGGGAGCTGTTTTTT. Its protein product is CASSKSTSGTGELFF.

The rearrangement joins TRBV7-9 to TRBJ2-1; D uncertain. The V gene lost 1 base and the J gene lost 4 bases, with 11 bases spanning the gap. CDR1 and CDR2 from the germline V gene are SEHNR and FQNEAQ (reference sequence). This CDR3 contains 15 residues. The CDR3 DNA reads as TGTGCCAGCAGCTTAGAGGCCCTTATTTACAATGAGCAGTTCTTC. Its translation is CASSLEALIYNEQFF.